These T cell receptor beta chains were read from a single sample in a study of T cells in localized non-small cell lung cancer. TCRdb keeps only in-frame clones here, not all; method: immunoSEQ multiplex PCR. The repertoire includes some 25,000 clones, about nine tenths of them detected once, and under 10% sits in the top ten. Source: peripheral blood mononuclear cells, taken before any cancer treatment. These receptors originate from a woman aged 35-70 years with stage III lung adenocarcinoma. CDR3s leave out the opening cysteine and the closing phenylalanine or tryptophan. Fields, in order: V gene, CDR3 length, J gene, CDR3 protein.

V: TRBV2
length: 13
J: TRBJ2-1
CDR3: ASSVGTATYNEQF

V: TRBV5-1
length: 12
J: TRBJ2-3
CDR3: ASRMGQGTDTQY

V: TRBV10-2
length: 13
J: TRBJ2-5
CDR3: ASSDSSGITETQY

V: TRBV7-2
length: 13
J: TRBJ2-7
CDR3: ASSLGTGGPYEQY

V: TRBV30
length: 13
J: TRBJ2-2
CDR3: AWSGSGGVAAELF

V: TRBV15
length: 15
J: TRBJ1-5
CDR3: ATSRGRGAPNAQPQH

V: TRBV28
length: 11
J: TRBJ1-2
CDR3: ASSAPLWVGYT

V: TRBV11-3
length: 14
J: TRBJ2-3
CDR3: ASSLGLAGSTDTQY

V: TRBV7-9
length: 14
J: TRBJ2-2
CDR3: ASSPTSGGVTGELF

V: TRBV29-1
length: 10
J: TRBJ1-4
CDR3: SGLATNEKLF

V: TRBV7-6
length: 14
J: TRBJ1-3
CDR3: ASSSRAQSSGNTIY

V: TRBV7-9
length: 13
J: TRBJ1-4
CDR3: ASSLRQGTNEKLF

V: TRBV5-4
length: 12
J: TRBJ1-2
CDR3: ASSLTGGYYGYT

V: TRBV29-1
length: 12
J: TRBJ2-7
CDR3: SVRQAARGSEQY

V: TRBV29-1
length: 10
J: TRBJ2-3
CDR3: SVEQAGNTQY

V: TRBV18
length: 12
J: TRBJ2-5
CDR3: ASSPPGVTETQY

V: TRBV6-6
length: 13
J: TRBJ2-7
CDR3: ASSYGGGLVTEQY

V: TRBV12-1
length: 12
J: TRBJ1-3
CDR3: ASSPRDYGNTIY

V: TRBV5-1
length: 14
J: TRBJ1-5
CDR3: ASSLLSARSNQPQH

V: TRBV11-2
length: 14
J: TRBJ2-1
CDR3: ASSLDGGASYNEQF

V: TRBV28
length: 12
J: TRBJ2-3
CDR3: ASSFARETDTQY

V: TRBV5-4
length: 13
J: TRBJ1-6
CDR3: ASSPLGQVSSPLH

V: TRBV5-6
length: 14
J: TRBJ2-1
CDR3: ASSLAFGGRDNEQF

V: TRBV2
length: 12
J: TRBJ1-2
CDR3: ASSAQGYDYGYT

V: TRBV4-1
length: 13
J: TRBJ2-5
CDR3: ASSQDGTGQETQY

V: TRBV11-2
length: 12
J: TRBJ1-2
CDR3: ASSPRTGNGVYT

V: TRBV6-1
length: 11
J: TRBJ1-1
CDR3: ASSESTGAEAF

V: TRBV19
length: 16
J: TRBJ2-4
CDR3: ASSIQGPGFAAKNIQY

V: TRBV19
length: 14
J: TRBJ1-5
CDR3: ASSITGARGNQPQH

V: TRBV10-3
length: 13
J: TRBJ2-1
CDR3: AISGGTRPRIEQF

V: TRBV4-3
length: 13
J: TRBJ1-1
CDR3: ASSQDRTGRGRAF

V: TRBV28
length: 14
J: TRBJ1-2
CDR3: ASQVPAGQGDDGYT

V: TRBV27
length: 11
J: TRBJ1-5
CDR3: ASRGGQDQPQH

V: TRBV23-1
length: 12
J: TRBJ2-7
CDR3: ASSQSEQSYEQY

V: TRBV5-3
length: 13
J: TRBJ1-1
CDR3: ASSLAGQGDTEAF

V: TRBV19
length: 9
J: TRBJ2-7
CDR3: ASSSRYEQY

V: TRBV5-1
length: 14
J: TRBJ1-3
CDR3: ASSLEGTSSGNTIY

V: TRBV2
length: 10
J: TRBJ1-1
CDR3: ASSAGGTEAF

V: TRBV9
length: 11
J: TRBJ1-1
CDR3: ASSPLWWDEAF

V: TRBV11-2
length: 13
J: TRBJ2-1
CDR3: ASSLVPGGYNEQF

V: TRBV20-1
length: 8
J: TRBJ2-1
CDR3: SPRDNEQF

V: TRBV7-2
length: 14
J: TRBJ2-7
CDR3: ASILGAGPPSYEQY

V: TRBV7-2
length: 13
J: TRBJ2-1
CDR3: ASSPQAGGTDEQF

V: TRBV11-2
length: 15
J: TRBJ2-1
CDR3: ASSLEGSFQGYNEQF

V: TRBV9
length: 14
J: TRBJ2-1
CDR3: ASSAAGTGVPGEQF

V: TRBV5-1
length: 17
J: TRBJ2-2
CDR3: ASSLYTSGSGLDTGELF

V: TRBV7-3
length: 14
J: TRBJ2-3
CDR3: ASSSGTSGSPGTQY

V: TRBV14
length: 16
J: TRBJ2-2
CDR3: ASSQRFRDYLNTGELF

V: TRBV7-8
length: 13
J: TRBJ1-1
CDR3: ASSLLKGASTEAF

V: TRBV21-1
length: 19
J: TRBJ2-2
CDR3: ASSKGPSTSGRGYDTGELF

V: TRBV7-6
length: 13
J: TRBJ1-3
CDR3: ASTLAGVAGNTIY

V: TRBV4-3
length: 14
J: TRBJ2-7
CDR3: ASSQDHRGRSYEQY

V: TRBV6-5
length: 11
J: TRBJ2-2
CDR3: ASSYSGTGELF

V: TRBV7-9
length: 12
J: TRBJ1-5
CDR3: ASSRTGGIEPQH

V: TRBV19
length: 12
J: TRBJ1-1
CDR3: ASREDRLNTEAF

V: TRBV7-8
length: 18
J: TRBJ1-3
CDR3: ASSPLGGSIRGMAGNTIY

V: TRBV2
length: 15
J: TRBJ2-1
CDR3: ASTYELSSGVHNEQF